Following are 2 T cell receptor beta chains from one sample sequenced in a study of blood T cell repertoires in COVID-19. Profiling relied on immunoSEQ multiplex PCR, and the TCRdb table lists in-frame clones only, not all of them. The sample has some 150,000 clones; about 89% are singletons. The sequenced sample was peripheral blood. The receptors stem from a man in his fifties who had recovered from COVID-19.

The CDR3 sequence: CASRTGGYEKLFF. CDR3 bases: TGTGCCAGTAGGACGGGGGGATATGAAAAACTGTTTTTT. V and J are TRBV19 and TRBJ1-4; TRBD1 is a possible D gene (5 bases). Per the germline V gene, CDR1 is LNHDA and CDR2 is SQIVND (reference sequence). Trimming shortened V by 6 bases and J by 6 bases, and 11 bases separated the two germline ends. The CDR3 sequence is 13 residues long.

This chain links TRBV6-5 with TRBJ2-1; D is possibly TRBD2 (6 bases). The ends were cut back, 6 bases at V and 2 bases at J, with 11 bases in the middle. This CDR3 is 14 amino acids long. The germline V gene encodes CDR1 MNHEY and CDR2 SVGAGI. This CDR3 is CASRSASAYNEQFF. DNA for the CDR3: TGTGCCAGCAGGTCAGCTAGCGCCTACAATGAGCAGTTCTTC.